The 30 T cell receptor beta chains listed next were all sequenced from one sample in a study of T cell repertoires in cytomegalovirus infection. A single record per CDR3 protein comes from TCRdb applying MiXCR to the reads. In the table there are about 490,000 distinct CDR3 sequences, about 10% of which are singletons. Sequenced: PBMCs. All receptors come from a human donor in good health (CMV status not recorded). Some clones in this sample may be carry-over from other donors' samples.

This clonotype occurred many times. The V gene is TRBV12-3 or TRBV12-4, the J gene TRBJ2-1; possible D gene TRBD2, 6 bases. V was cut by 3 bases and J by 0 bases, with 9 bases left in between. This CDR3 comprises 15 residues. For the CDR3, the DNA is TGTGCCAGCAGTTTTCCAGCGGGCTCCTACAATGAGCAGTTCTTC. It codes for CASSFPAGSYNEQFF.

This clonotype was seen just once. This chain connects TRBV4-2 to TRBJ2-3; unclear D gene. CDR1 LGHNA and CDR2 YNFKEQ come from the germline V gene. Trimming shortened V by 1 base and J by 1 base, and 15 bases separated the two germline ends. The CDR3 totals 17 residues. The CDR3 region has the DNA TGTGCCAGCAGCCAAGGACTCGGCGGTCGGGGCACAGATACGCAGTATTTT. Protein: CASSQGLGGRGTDTQYF.

This clonotype was seen at least ten times. The chain couples TRBV28 to TRBJ2-1; TRBD2 aligns across 12 bases. Looked up from germline, CDR1 is MDHEN and CDR2 is SYDVKM. The CDR3 loop spans 17 amino acids. V shed 3 bases, J shed 7 bases, and the junction held 10 bases outside the gene matches. This CDR3 is CASSFPLTSGSLNEQFF. The CDR3 bases are TGTGCCAGCAGTTTCCCCCTGACTAGCGGGAGTCTGAATGAGCAGTTCTTC. The variable domain in full, with the rest retrieved from reference TRBV28 and TRBJ2-1, is DVKVTQSSRYLVKRTGEKVFLECVQDMDHENMFWYRQDPGLGLRLIYFSYDVKMKEKGDIPEGYSVSREKKERFSLILESASTNQTSMYLCASSFPLTSGSLNEQFFGPGTRLTVL.

The V and J genes are TRBV11-3 and TRBJ1-6; no clear D gene. Germline lookup yields CDR1 SGHNT and CDR2 YENEEA. V was pared by 5 bases and J by 5 bases, with 7 bases between. The CDR3 extends over 13 amino acids. The CDR3 sequence is CASSQQDNSPLHF. The CDR3 DNA reads TGTGCCAGCAGCCAACAAGATAATTCACCCCTCCACTTT. Supplemented by reference TRBV11-3 and TRBJ1-6, the full variable domain reads EAGVVQSPRYKIIEKKQPVAFWCNPISGHNTLYWYLQNLGQGPELLIRYENEEAVDDSQLPKDRFSAERLKGVDSTLKIQPAELGDSAVYLCASSQQDNSPLHFGNGTRLTVT.

The V gene is TRBV20-1, the J gene TRBJ2-5; 11 bases are shared with TRBD2. The germline gives CDR1 DFQATT, CDR2 SNEGSKA (reference sequence). The CDR3 is 17 amino acids. V lost 0 bases and J lost 2; bases outside the gene matches: 8. The CDR3 DNA reads as TGCAGTGCTAGAGAACTAGCGGGGGTAAATCTACAAGAGACCCAGTACTTC. It is translated as CSARELAGVNLQETQYF.

A word on this clonotype: An end of the junction differs from the germline gene, which may be a read error. The chain couples TRBV6-2 or TRBV6-3 to TRBJ2-6; D gene uncertain. The V gene's germline CDR1 is MNHEY and CDR2 SVGEGT. The CDR3 length is 15 residues. CDR3 residues: CATLPLVAGTNVLTF. The CDR3 coding sequence is TGTGCCACCCTACCCCTTGTGGCTGGGACCAACGTCCTGACTTTC.

The chain carries TRBV7-2 and TRBJ1-2; a weak D match, TRBD1 (6 bases). V was shortened by 3 bases and J by 5 bases, with 13 bases between the two germline ends. Germline V CDR1 and CDR2: SGHTA, FQGNSA. This CDR3 has 14 amino acids. The CDR3 sequence: CASSFRGTDYGYTF. DNA for the CDR3: TGTGCCAGCAGCTTCAGGGGAACAGATTATGGCTACACCTTC.

This clonotype showed up many times. J is TRBJ1-1 and V is TRBV19, with unresolved D. This CDR3 has 11 residues. V lost 7 bases to trimming and J lost 4 bases, with 7 bases between them. Germline V gives CDR1 LNHDA, CDR2 SQIVND (reference sequence). The CDR3 here is CASKDGTEAFF. The CDR3 DNA follows: TGTGCCAGTAAAGATGGCACTGAAGCTTTCTTT.

The table lists this clonotype with many counts. The chain uses TRBV5-1 and TRBJ2-7, with 10 bases aligning to TRBD1. V was clipped by 1 base and J by 6 bases; unmatched bases: 10. The CDR3 sequence is 16 residues long. Germline V gives CDR1 SGHRS, CDR2 YFSETQ. The CDR3 DNA reads as TGCGCCAGCAGCTTGCAACCCGGGACAGGGGCACCCGAGCAGTACTTC. As protein: CASSLQPGTGAPEQYF.

This clonotype was seen many times. This chain uses TRBV2 with TRBJ1-5, with D uncertain. This CDR3 spans 14 amino acids. Trimming removed 5 bases at V and 1 base at J, with 9 bases between. The germline V gene encodes CDR1 SNHLY and CDR2 FYNNEI. This CDR3 reads CASSPLSSNQPQHF. In nucleotides, the CDR3 is TGTGCCAGCAGTCCCCTTTCGAGCAATCAGCCCCAGCATTTT.

The V call is TRBV20-1, the J call TRBJ2-7; possibly TRBD2 for D (5 bases). The CDR3 spans 15 residues. V was clipped by 3 bases and J by 4 bases, with 19 bases between them. CDR1 is DFQATT and CDR2 is SNEGSKA in the germline V gene (reference sequence). CDR3: CSASRRGIGSYEQYF. The CDR3 nucleotides are TGCAGTGCTAGCCGCCGGGGAATAGGGTCGTACGAGCAGTACTTC.

This clonotype was detected only a few times. The V gene is TRBV7-9, the J gene TRBJ2-7; D perhaps matches TRBD1 (6 bases). Per the germline V gene, CDR1 is SEHNR and CDR2 is FQNEAQ (reference sequence). CDR3 length: 13 residues. V was trimmed by 8 bases and J by 0 bases, leaving 11 bases between them. This chain's CDR3 is CASQRDTSYEQYF. In DNA, the CDR3 is TGTGCCAGCCAAAGGGACACCTCCTACGAGCAGTACTTC.

This clonotype came up many times. The V and J genes are TRBV10-3 and TRBJ1-3; D uncertain. With 7 bases removed from V and 4 bases from J, the gap between germline ends came to 5 bases. The CDR3 extends over 11 amino acids. Germline CDR1 reads ENHRY; CDR2 reads SYGVKD. The CDR3 loop is CAITVGNTIYF. The DNA for the CDR3 is TGTGCCATCACGGTCGGAAACACCATATATTTT.

This clonotype appeared many times. In nucleotides, the CDR3 is TGTGCCAGCAGCTTGAGCGGACAGCGGGAAAAACTGTTTTTT. It encodes CASSLSGQREKLFF. This chain connects TRBV7-9 to TRBJ1-4, with D tentatively TRBD1 (6 bases). The CDR3 extends over 14 amino acids. Trimming stripped 3 bases from V and 8 bases from J, with 13 bases between. CDR1 and CDR2 (germline): SEHNR, FQNEAQ (reference sequence).

This clonotype was counted many times. The chain couples TRBV7-8 to TRBJ2-1; possible D gene TRBD1, 6 bases. Germline V gene lookup returns CDR1 SGHVS and CDR2 FQNEAQ. V lost 4 bases, J lost 0 bases, and 16 bases lay in between. The CDR3 length is 17 residues. The CDR3 coding sequence is TGTGCCAGCAGCTCGGGACATGTGGAAAGCTCCTACAATGAGCAGTTCTTC. It yields the protein CASSSGHVESSYNEQFF.

This clonotype has just a few counts. The rearrangement links TRBV3-1 to TRBJ1-1; D uncertain. Germline V lookup: CDR1 LGHDT, CDR2 YNNKEL (reference sequence). The ends were cut back, 6 bases at V and 1 base at J, with 12 bases in the middle. CDR3 size: 14 residues. CDR3 residues: CASRTLYQNTEAFF. The CDR3 nucleotides are TGTGCCAGCAGAACTCTTTACCAGAACACTGAAGCTTTCTTT.

This clonotype was detected many times. This chain joins TRBV4-1 and TRBJ1-2; D perhaps matches TRBD1 (6 bases). The CDR3 covers 14 residues. V lost 4 bases, J lost 8 bases, and 17 bases lay in between. In germline, CDR1 is MGHRA, CDR2 YSYEKL. The CDR3 loop is CASSRPGTLGGYTF. CDR3 in DNA: TGCGCCAGCAGCCGCCCCGGGACACTGGGCGGCTACACCTTC.

The rearrangement uses TRBV28 and TRBJ2-7, with D unclear. CDR1 is MDHEN, CDR2 SYDVKM, per germline. V lost 5 bases to trimming and J lost 0 bases, with 17 bases between them. This CDR3 contains 16 residues. CDR3 sequence reads: CASSLPKDRPSYEQYF. The CDR3 DNA follows: TGTGCCAGCAGTCTTCCCAAAGACCGCCCCTCCTACGAGCAGTACTTC.

This clonotype was observed many times. The V and J genes are TRBV11-2 and TRBJ2-5, with D possibly being TRBD2 (6 bases). The CDR3 has 15 amino acids. CDR1 is SGHAT, CDR2 FQNNGV, per germline. Deletions cut 6 bases from V and 0 bases from J, with 14 bases between. The CDR3 coding sequence is TGTGCCAGCAGGTATTCCGGGGACTACCAAGAGACCCAGTACTTC. This sequence encodes CASRYSGDYQETQYF.

This clonotype was picked up many times. The gene calls are TRBV6-1 and TRBJ1-5, with D uncertain. Germline V gives CDR1 MNHNS, CDR2 SASEGT. The ends were cut back, 4 bases at V and 1 base at J, with 8 bases in the middle. The CDR3 has 14 amino acids. CDR3 in DNA: TGTGCCAGCAGTGGTTCTCGGAGCAATCAGCCCCAGCATTTT. This encodes CASSGSRSNQPQHF.

This clonotype was counted a few times. The V call is TRBV10-3, the J call TRBJ2-7; D may be TRBD1 or TRBD2 (5 bases each). The CDR3 is 14 residues long. The V end was cut by 4 bases, the J end by 2 bases, with 12 bases between. Germline V lookup: CDR1 ENHRY, CDR2 SYGVKD. CDR3 in DNA: TGTGCCATCAGTGCAGGGAGTGGCGCCTACGAGCAGTACTTC. Translated, it gives CAISAGSGAYEQYF.

The table lists this clonotype with many counts. The rearrangement uses TRBV12-3 or TRBV12-4 and TRBJ1-5, with a tentative D call TRBD1 (5 bases). Trimming stripped 4 bases from V and 0 bases from J, with 10 bases between. The CDR3 extends over 15 amino acids. CDR3 protein: CASSSQVSSNQPQHF. The DNA for the CDR3 is TGTGCCAGCAGTTCACAGGTCTCTAGCAATCAGCCCCAGCATTTT.

In its sample, this clonotype was seen a few times. This chain connects TRBV13 to TRBJ2-4, with D possibly being TRBD1 or TRBD2 (5 bases each). The ends were cut back, 1 base at V and 3 bases at J, with 16 bases in the middle. Germline loops: CDR1 PRHDT, CDR2 FYEKMQ (reference sequence). The CDR3 covers 17 residues. In DNA, the CDR3 is TGTGCCAGCAGCTTAGAGTTGGGGGAACCTCTCAAAAACATTCAGTACTTC. Protein product: CASSLELGEPLKNIQYF. Based on the CDR3 plus reference TRBV13 and TRBJ2-4, the full variable domain is AAGVIQSPRHLIKEKRETATLKCYPIPRHDTVYWYQQGPGQDPQFLISFYEKMQSDKGSIPDRFSAQQFSDYHSELNMSSLELGDSALYFCASSLELGEPLKNIQYFGAGTRLSVL.

The chain carries TRBV19 and TRBJ1-4; no definite D call. Looked up from germline, CDR1 is LNHDA and CDR2 is SQIVND (reference sequence). V was cut by 6 bases and J by 5 bases, with 7 bases left in between. CDR3 length equals 12 residues. The CDR3 DNA reads TGTGCCAGTAGGAGGGCGAATGAAAAACTGTTTTTT. Translated, it gives CASRRANEKLFF.

There are many counts of this clonotype. The chain is built from TRBV6-2 or TRBV6-3 and TRBJ1-5, with unresolved D. The length of the CDR3 is 16 residues. V was trimmed by 0 bases and J by 7 bases, leaving 16 bases between them. Germline values: CDR1 MNHEY, CDR2 SVGEGT. CDR3 in DNA: TGTGCCAGCAGTTACTCACCCAGAGGCGGGCGGCAGCCCCAGCATTTT. Its translation: CASSYSPRGGRQPQHF.

This clonotype has a count of ten or more. The chain couples TRBV7-9 to TRBJ2-1; 12 bases are shared with TRBD2. This CDR3 is built from 16 residues. Trimming removed 7 bases from V and 1 base from J; junction bases left unmatched: 5. The germline CDR1 and CDR2 sequences are SEHNR and FQNEAQ (reference sequence). CDR3 amino acids: CASIPSGGGSYNEQFF. The CDR3 nucleotides read TGTGCCAGCATCCCTAGCGGGGGGGGGTCCTACAATGAGCAGTTCTTC.

This clonotype turned up a few times. This chain joins TRBV5-1 and TRBJ2-1; D could derive from TRBD1 or TRBD2 (5 bases each). Trimming shortened V by 8 bases and J by 4 bases, and 13 bases separated the two germline ends. This CDR3 has 13 residues. Germline CDR1 SGHRS, CDR2 YFSETQ. The CDR3 sequence: CASPKGTYNEQFF. The CDR3 coding sequence is TGCGCCAGTCCTAAGGGGACGTACAATGAGCAGTTCTTC.

With respect to this clonotype: A much larger clone differs by one base, so this may be a read error. The gene calls are TRBV14 and TRBJ1-6; D is undetermined. Germline-derived CDR1 and CDR2 are SGHDN and FVKESK. CDR3 length: 16 residues. Trimming removed 0 bases from V and 3 bases from J, with 9 bases in between. The CDR3 loop reads CASSQDDKDYNSPLHF. For the CDR3, the DNA is TGTGCCAGCAGCCAAGATGACAAGGACTATAATTCACCCCTCCACTTT. The variable domain in full, with the rest retrieved from reference TRBV14 and TRBJ1-6, is EAGVTQFPSHSVIEKGQTVTLRCDPISGHDNLYWYRRVMGKEIKFLLHFVKESKQDESGMPNNRFLAERTGGTYSTLKVQPAELEDSGVYFCASSQDDKDYNSPLHFGNGTRLTVT.

This clonotype was detected ten times or more. V usage is TRBV6-1 and J usage is TRBJ1-5; D is unresolved. Trimming cost V 5 bases and J 4 bases, with 9 bases left between them. Germline V gives CDR1 MNHNS, CDR2 SASEGT. This CDR3 is built from 13 residues. In nucleotides, the CDR3 is TGTGCCAGCAGTTTCAGCCTAAATCAGCCCCAGCATTTT. Protein: CASSFSLNQPQHF.

The chain is built from TRBV5-5 and TRBJ1-6; 8 bases map to TRBD1. The J segment lost 6 bases and the V segment lost 0 bases, leaving 5 bases of the junction unmatched. Germline V gene data show CDR1 as SGHKS and CDR2 as YYEKEE (reference sequence). The CDR3 totals 16 residues. The CDR3 reads CASSLGPGGRNSPLHF. DNA for the CDR3: TGTGCCAGCAGCTTGGGACCAGGGGGCCGTAATTCACCCCTCCACTTT.